This TCR beta chain was recovered during a study of blood T cells in healthy people across ages. Study observations and caveats: TCR beta diversity tracked closely with naive T cell percentage. In older individuals, TCR beta diversity per million T cells was lower, falling roughly linearly with age.

On this clonotype: Its antigen remains unknown.

A second PCR of 7 to 11 cycles used a sample-barcoded 5' primer and a J-beta primer mix. TCRdb processed the 5' RACE reads anew with MiXCR; each CDR3 protein has one entry. The sample lists 780,000 or so distinct CDR3 sequences; roughly 56% were seen once. The authors drew about 10 milliliters of peripheral blood from each donor. CDR3 length: 15 amino acids. CDR1 is MGHRA and CDR2 is YSYEKL in the germline V gene. The chain is built from TRBV4-1 and TRBJ2-5, with TRBD2 as a possible D gene (7 bases). The assigned J gene may be wrong: the sequence end matches TRBJ2-7 better. This TCR came from a man in his forties in good health. Input material: blood. CDR3 residues: CASSQDTGRGDEQYF. In DNA form, the CDR3 reads TGCGCCAGCAGCCAAGATACAGGGAGGGGAGACGAGCAGTACTTC.